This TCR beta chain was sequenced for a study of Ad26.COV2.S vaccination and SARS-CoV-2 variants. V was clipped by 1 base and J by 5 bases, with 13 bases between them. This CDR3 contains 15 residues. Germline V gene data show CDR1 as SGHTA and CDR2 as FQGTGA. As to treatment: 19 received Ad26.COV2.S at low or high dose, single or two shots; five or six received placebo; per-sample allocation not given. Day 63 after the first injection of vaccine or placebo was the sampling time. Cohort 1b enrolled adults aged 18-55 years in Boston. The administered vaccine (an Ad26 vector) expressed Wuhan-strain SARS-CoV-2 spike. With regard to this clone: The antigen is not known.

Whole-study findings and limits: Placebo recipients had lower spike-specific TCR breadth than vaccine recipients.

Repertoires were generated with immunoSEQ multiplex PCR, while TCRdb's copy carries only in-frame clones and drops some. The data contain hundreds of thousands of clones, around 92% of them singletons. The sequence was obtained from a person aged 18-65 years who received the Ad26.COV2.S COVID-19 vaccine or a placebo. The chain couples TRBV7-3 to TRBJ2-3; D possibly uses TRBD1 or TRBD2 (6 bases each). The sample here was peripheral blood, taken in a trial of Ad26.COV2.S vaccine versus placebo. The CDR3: CASSLNGGPGDTQYF. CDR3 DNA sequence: TGTGCCAGCAGCTTAAATGGGGGGCCGGGAGATACGCAGTATTTT.